This record concerns one T cell receptor (beta chain) sequence. This record belongs to a study of blood T cell repertoires in COVID-19. This CDR3 has 13 residues. V gave up 5 bases and J gave up 2 bases, with 7 bases separating them. Data came from immunoSEQ multiplex PCR; TCRdb stores just in-frame clones and leaves some out. Seen here are 110,000 to 150,000 clones, approximately 80% observed once, and the top ten hold about 6.1%. This receptor was identified in a woman in her thirties or forties who had recovered from COVID-19. The chain has TRBV12-3 or TRBV12-4 and TRBJ1-5; TRBD1 is a possible D gene (6 bases). The sequenced sample was PBMCs or T cells enriched from blood (not recorded which). CDR3: CASSPGGNQPQHF. In DNA, the CDR3 is TGTGCCAGCAGTCCAGGGGGCAATCAGCCCCAGCATTTT.